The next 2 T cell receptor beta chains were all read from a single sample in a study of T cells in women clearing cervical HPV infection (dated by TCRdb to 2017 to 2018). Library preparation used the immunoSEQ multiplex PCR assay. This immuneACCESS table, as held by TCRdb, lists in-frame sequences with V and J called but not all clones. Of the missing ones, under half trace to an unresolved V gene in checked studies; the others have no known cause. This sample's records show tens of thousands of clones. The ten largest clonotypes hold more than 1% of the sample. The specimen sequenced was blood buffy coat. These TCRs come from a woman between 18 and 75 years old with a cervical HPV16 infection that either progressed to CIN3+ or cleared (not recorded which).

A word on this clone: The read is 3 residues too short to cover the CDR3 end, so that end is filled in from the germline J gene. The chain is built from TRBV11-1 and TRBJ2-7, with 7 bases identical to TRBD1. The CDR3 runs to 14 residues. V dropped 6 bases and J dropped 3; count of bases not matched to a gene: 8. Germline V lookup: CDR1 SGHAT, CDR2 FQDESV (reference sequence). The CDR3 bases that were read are TGTGCCAGCAGGGGTTTGAGGGACAGCTACGAG. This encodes CASRGLRDSYE. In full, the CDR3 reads CASRGLRDSYEQYF.

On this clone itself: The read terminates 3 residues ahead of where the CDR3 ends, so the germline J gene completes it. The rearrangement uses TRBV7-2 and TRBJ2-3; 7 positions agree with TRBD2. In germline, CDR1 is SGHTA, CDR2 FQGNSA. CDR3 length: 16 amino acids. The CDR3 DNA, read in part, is TGTGCAAGTCGCTTAGCGACTGGGGGGGACACAGATACG. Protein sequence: CASRLATGGDTDT. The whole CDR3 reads CASRLATGGDTDTQYF.